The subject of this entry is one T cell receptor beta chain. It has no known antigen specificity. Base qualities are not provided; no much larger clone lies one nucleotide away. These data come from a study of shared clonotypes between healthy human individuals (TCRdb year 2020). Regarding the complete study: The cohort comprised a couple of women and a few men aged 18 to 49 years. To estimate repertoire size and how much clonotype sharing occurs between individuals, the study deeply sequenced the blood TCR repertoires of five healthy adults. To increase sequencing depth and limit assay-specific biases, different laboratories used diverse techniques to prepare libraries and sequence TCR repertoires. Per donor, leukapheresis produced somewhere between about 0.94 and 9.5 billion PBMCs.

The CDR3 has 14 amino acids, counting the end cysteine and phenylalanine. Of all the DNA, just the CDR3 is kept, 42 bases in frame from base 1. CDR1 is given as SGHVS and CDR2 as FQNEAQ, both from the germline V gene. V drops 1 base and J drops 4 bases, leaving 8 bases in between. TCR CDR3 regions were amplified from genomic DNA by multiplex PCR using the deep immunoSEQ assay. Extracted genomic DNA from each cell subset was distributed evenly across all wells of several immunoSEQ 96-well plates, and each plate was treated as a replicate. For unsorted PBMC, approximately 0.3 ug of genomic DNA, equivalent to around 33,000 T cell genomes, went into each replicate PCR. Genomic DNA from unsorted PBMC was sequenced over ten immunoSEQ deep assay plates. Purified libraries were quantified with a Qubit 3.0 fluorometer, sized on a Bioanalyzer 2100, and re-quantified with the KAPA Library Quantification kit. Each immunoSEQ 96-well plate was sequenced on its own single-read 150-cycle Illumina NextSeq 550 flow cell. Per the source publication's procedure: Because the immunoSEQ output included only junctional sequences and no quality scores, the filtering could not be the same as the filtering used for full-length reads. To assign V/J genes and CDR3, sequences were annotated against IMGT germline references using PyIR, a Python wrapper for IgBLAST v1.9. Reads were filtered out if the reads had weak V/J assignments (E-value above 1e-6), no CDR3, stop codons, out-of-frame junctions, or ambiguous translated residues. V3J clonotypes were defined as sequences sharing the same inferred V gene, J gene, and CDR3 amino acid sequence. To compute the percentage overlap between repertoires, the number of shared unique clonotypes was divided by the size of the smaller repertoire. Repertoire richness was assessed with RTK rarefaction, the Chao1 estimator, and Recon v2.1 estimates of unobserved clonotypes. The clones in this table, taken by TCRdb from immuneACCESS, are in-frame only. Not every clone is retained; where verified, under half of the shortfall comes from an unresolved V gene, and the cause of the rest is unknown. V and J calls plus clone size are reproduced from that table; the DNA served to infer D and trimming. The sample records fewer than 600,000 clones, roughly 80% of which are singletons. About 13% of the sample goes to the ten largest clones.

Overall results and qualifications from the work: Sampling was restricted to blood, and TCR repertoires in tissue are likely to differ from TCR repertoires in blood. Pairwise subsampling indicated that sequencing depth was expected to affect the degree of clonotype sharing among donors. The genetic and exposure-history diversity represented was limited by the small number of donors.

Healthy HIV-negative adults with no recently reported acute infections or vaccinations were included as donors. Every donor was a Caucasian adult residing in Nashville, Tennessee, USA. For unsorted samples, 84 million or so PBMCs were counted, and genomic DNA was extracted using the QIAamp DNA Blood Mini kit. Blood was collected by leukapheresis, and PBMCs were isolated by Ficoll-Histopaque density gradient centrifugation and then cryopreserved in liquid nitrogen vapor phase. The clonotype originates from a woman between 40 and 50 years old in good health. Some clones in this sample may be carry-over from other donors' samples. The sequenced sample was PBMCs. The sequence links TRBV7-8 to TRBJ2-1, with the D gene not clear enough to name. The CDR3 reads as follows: CASSLVTDYNEQFF. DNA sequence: TGTGCCAGCAGCTTAGTCACCGATTACAATGAGCAGTTCTTC.